Below, one TCR beta chain is given with its context. What it recognizes is unknown. Since a much larger clone is just one base distant, this may be a read error. The sample comes from a study of T cells in Graves' hyperthyroidism and ophthalmopathy. Study-level findings and limits: Model output signaled ophthalmopathy a median approximately six months ahead of onset. Blood also held most thyroid clonotypes expanded beyond 0.001.

CDR3 length: 17 residues. J lost 3 bases, V lost 5 bases, and 15 bases had no gene match. Germline V gene sequence: CDR1 SGHTA, CDR2 FQGNSA. Exclusion of patients followed from uncontrolled infection, other autoimmune disease, pregnancy or lactation. TCR beta CDR3 region amplification was performed from RNA transcripts. First-round RT-PCR targeting the TCR CDR3 was performed with the HTBI primer set. Using its own MiXCR run on the multiplex PCR reads, TCRdb lists one record per CDR3 protein. The table has 540,000 or so distinct CDR3 sequences, about half seen once. The clonotype comes from an adult woman with Graves' disease, either hyperthyroidism or ophthalmopathy (not recorded which). The chain recombines TRBV7-2 with TRBJ2-5; 7 positions match TRBD1. Sequencing was done on a sample of peripheral blood or thyroid tissue (not recorded which). CDR3 DNA: TGTGCCAGCAGCCATTTCGTGGCCACAGGGGTTGAAGAGACCCAGTACTTC. Translated: CASSHFVATGVEETQYF. The complete variable domain, with remaining parts taken from reference TRBV7-2 and TRBJ2-5, reads GAGVSQSPSNKVTEKGKDVELRCDPISGHTALYWYRQSLGQGLEFLIYFQGNSAPDKSGLPSDRFSAERTGGSVSTLTIQRTQQEDSAVYLCASSHFVATGVEETQYFGPGTRLLVL.